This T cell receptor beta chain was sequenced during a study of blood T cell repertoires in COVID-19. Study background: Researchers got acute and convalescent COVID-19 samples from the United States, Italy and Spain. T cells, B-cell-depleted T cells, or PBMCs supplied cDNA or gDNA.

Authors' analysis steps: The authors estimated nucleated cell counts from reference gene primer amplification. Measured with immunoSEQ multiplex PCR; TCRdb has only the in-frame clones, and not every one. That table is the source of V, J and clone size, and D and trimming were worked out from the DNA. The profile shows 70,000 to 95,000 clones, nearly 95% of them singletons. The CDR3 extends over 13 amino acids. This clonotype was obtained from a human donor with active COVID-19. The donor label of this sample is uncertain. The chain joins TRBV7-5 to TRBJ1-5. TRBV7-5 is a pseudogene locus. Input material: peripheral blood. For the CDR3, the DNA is TGTGCCAGAAGCTTCCGGGTTTGGCAGCCCCAGCATTTT. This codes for CARSFRVWQPQHF.